The clone carrying this TCR beta chain was recorded a few times. The data derive from a study of identical twins. From the 5' RACE reads, TCRdb called clonotypes with MiXCR, one entry per CDR3 protein. The data show 450,000 to 600,000 distinct CDR3 sequences, approximately 20% seen once. The length of the CDR3 is 13 residues. CDR1 ENHRY and CDR2 SYGVKD come from the germline V gene. V gave up 4 bases and J gave up 6 bases, with 13 bases separating them. This sample also belongs to another study, concerning yellow fever vaccine responses in identical twins.

This clonotype was sampled from a woman aged 18-30 years in good health. This chain joins TRBV10-3 and TRBJ2-7; perhaps TRBD2 as D (6 bases). The sequenced sample consisted of CD4+ T cells sorted from blood. This CDR3 is CAISASVLGEQYF. CDR3 bases: TGTGCCATCAGTGCTAGCGTCTTGGGCGAGCAGTACTTC.